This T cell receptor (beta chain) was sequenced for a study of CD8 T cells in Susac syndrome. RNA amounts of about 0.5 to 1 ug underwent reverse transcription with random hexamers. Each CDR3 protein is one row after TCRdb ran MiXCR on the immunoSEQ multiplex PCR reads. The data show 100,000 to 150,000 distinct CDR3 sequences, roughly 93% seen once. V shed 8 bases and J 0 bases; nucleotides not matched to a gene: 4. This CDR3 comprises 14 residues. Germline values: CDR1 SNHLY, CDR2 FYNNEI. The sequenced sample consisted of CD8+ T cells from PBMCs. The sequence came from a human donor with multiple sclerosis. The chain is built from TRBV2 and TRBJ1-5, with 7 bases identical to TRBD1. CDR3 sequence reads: CASQQGYSNQPQHF. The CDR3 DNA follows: TGTGCCAGCCAACAGGGGTATAGCAATCAGCCCCAGCATTTT.